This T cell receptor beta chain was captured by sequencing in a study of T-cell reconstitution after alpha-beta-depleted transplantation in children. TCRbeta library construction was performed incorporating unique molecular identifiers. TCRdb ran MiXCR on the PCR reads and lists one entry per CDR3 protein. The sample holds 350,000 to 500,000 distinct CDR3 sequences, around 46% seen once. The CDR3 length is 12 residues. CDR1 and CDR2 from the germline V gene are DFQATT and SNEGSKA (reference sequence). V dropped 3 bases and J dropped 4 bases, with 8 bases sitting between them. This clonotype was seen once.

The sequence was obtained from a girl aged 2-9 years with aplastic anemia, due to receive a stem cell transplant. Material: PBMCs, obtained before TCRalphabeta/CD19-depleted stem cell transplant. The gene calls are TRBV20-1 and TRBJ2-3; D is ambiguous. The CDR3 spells CSAREEADTQYF. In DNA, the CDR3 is TGCAGTGCTAGGGAAGAGGCAGATACGCAGTATTTT.